This is a list of T cell receptor beta chains from one sample in a study of technical replicates of blood from a handful of donors. Generated by immunoSEQ multiplex PCR, the TCRdb table keeps only in-frame clones and is missing some. The sample shows 9,500 to 15,000 clones, 94% of them seen only once. What was sequenced was PBMCs. These receptors were obtained from a human donor in good health. CDR3s include the opening cysteine and the closing phenylalanine or tryptophan.

CDR3aa	j_gene	v_gene
CASSLQGANTGELFF	TRBJ2-2	TRBV7-6
CSVESPTVGGQYF	TRBJ2-7	TRBV29-1
CASSKGERVQPQHF	TRBJ1-5	TRBV19
CASSLDGFGTGELFF	TRBJ2-2	TRBV11-3
CASSIEQGGSYEQYF	TRBJ2-7	TRBV5-1
CASSHGLAGVGDTQYF	TRBJ2-3	TRBV5-6
CASSLLADNEQFF	TRBJ2-1	TRBV6-5
CAWTRTSGSYEQYF	TRBJ2-7	TRBV30
CASSQGLAIRTYNEQFF	TRBJ2-1	TRBV4-1
CSAPTPGLVDEQFF	TRBJ2-1	TRBV29-1
CASSEGTSGTGELFF	TRBJ2-2	TRBV10-1
CASSEPWGSGSYEQYF	TRBJ2-7	TRBV10-1
CASSSSQAFEAFF	TRBJ1-1	TRBV18
CASSLVGSDRVNEKLFF	TRBJ1-4	TRBV5-1
CASSFGLESYEQYF	TRBJ2-7	TRBV7-2
CASIETQGVGYGYTF	TRBJ1-2	TRBV19
CASSSRDRGYQETQYF	TRBJ2-5	TRBV27
CASSYSGRGDGYTF	TRBJ1-2	TRBV6-5
CASNQAETSTDTQYF	TRBJ2-3	TRBV9
CASSFGTHTGELFF	TRBJ2-2	TRBV11-3
CASSEARGNEQFF	TRBJ2-1	TRBV5-1
CASGDRANYGYTF	TRBJ1-2	TRBV19
CASRIVPSGIYGYTF	TRBJ1-2	TRBV6-5
CASSITSGPYNEQFF	TRBJ2-1	TRBV7-3
CASSISGTRNEKLFF	TRBJ1-4	TRBV7-2
CAWSDRSPNQPQHF	TRBJ1-5	TRBV30
CASSLKDRVSQYF	TRBJ2-3	TRBV7-3
CASSLQGAGNTIYF	TRBJ1-3	TRBV5-1
CASSAGGTQYF	TRBJ2-3	TRBV19
CASSQDKDPMYEQYF	TRBJ2-7	TRBV4-1
CASSPTSGGQDEQFF	TRBJ2-1	TRBV5-1
CASSLEFSGNTIYF	TRBJ1-3	TRBV27
CAWSVWGDYEKLFF	TRBJ1-4	TRBV30
CATSRDGAGEAFF	TRBJ1-1	TRBV15
CASSQKGQADLQPQHF	TRBJ1-5	TRBV23-1
CASSLWGDRFYGYTF	TRBJ1-2	TRBV5-5
CASSIVGDSGANVLTF	TRBJ2-6	TRBV19
CASSAGGFPYEQYF	TRBJ2-7	TRBV11-3
CASSQEASANNEQFF	TRBJ2-1	TRBV4-2
CAWRPLAGQETQYF	TRBJ2-5	TRBV30
CAWSEGGTFGAGELFF	TRBJ2-2	TRBV30